Reported below is one TCR beta chain. No antigen is known for it. This specimen belongs to a study of blood T cells in healthy people across ages. Points from the study as a whole: Measured against age, TCR beta diversity per million T cells decreased in a roughly linear manner.

Primers used in a second PCR of roughly 7 to 12 cycles were a sample-barcoded 5' primer and a J-beta primer mix. One entry per CDR3 protein, called by TCRdb with MiXCR from the 5' RACE reads. The sample shows fewer than 900,000 distinct CDR3 sequences, about 52% of them seen only once. The CDR3 sequence is 17 residues long. V was clipped by 0 bases and J by 7 bases; unmatched bases: 5. Germline V gene sequence: CDR1 KGHSH, CDR2 LQKENI. This clonotype was obtained from a woman in her sixties or seventies in good health. Sequencing input: blood. The chain carries TRBV18 and TRBJ2-1; the match to TRBD2 covers 14 bases. The CDR3 reads CASSPPGLAGAGNEQFF. DNA for the CDR3: TGTGCCAGCTCACCACCGGGACTAGCGGGAGCGGGGAATGAGCAGTTCTTC.